The 27 T cell receptor beta chains below were found in one sample sequenced in a study of cytomegalovirus exposure and HLA in healthy donors. PCR used 60 Vbeta primers and 13 Jbeta primers. Repertoires were generated with immunoSEQ multiplex PCR, while TCRdb's copy carries only in-frame clones and drops some. The sample contains approximately 120,000 clones, about 79% of which appear only once. Input material: PBMCs. These receptor sequences come from a man between 45 and 60 years old in good health and CMV-seronegative.

The chain has TRBV5-4 and TRBJ1-1; D may be TRBD1 (6 bases). Germline CDR1 reads SGHNT; CDR2 reads YYREEE (reference sequence). Trimming took 4 bases from V and 1 from J, leaving 20 bases between them. The CDR3 is 17 residues long. The CDR3 nucleotides are TGTGCCAGCAGCCCGTACGCAGGGGCAGGCGGGAACACTGAAGCTTTCTTT. It is translated as CASSPYAGAGGNTEAFF.

V and J are TRBV2 and TRBJ1-2, with D possibly being TRBD1 (5 bases). CDR3 size: 13 residues. Germline-derived CDR1 and CDR2 are SNHLY and FYNNEI. Trimming took 4 bases from V and 7 from J, leaving 13 bases between them. CDR3 DNA: TGTGCCAGCAGTGTTAGGGGCTACTCTGGCTACACCTTC. Protein: CASSVRGYSGYTF.

The genes are TRBV2 and TRBJ1-2; 10 bases agree with TRBD1. V dropped 6 bases and J dropped 5; count of bases not matched to a gene: 6. This CDR3 spans 14 amino acids. CDR1 and CDR2 (germline): SNHLY, FYNNEI. The CDR3 reads CASSGTGERYGYTF. For the CDR3, the DNA is TGTGCCAGCAGCGGGACAGGGGAGAGGTATGGCTACACCTTC.

The V gene is TRBV7-2, the J gene TRBJ1-2, with 10 bases identical to TRBD1. CDR1 is SGHTA and CDR2 is FQGNSA in the germline V gene. The V segment lost 0 bases and the J segment 4 bases; nucleotides outside the gene matches: 2. The CDR3 has 15 amino acids. CDR3 DNA: TGTGCCAGCAGCTTAGCGGGACAGGGGAGCTATGGCTACACCTTC. It specifies CASSLAGQGSYGYTF.

The chain is built from TRBV4-1 and TRBJ1-2; TRBD1 matches at 9 bases. The CDR3 has 16 amino acids. V shed 3 bases and J 4 bases; nucleotides not matched to a gene: 9. The germline gives CDR1 MGHRA, CDR2 YSYEKL. The CDR3 nucleotides read TGCGCCAGCAGCCATCCCGACAGGGGGGAATCCTATGGCTACACCTTC. Its translation: CASSHPDRGESYGYTF.

This chain uses TRBV5-5 with TRBJ2-7; 9 positions agree with TRBD1. The CDR3 extends over 14 amino acids. Losses at the gene ends were 6 bases for V and 7 bases for J; bases not matched to a gene: 11. Germline CDR1 and CDR2: SGHKS and YYEKEE (reference sequence). The CDR3 nucleotides are TGTGCCAGCACCCCCGGGACAGGGCAACGGGAGCAGTACGTC. Translating gives CASTPGTGQREQYV.

This clone was seen a few times. V usage is TRBV5-5 and J usage is TRBJ2-7, with 8 bases aligning to TRBD1. Germline V gene data show CDR1 as SGHKS and CDR2 as YYEKEE (reference sequence). The V segment lost 0 bases and the J segment 4 bases; nucleotides outside the gene matches: 6. This CDR3 contains 15 residues. CDR3 coding DNA: TGTGCCAGCAGCTTGGGGACAGGGTTTCGGTACGAGCAGTACGTC. Encoded protein: CASSLGTGFRYEQYV.

The chain has TRBV15 and TRBJ1-5; no reliable D call. Germline V gives CDR1 LNHNV, CDR2 YYDKDF (reference sequence). Trimming cost V 5 bases and J 0 bases, with 11 bases left between them. This CDR3 is built from 15 residues. CDR3 region: CATSSDIASNQPQHF. CDR3 nucleotides: TGTGCCACCAGCTCCGACATCGCTAGCAATCAGCCCCAGCATTTT.

This clone occurred a few times. The gene calls are TRBV11-2 and TRBJ2-1; 14 positions match TRBD2. The CDR3 has 16 amino acids. Germline V gives CDR1 SGHAT, CDR2 FQNNGV. V lost 4 bases to trimming and J lost 4 bases; unmatched junction nucleotides: 3. The CDR3 here is CASSWGTSGGYNEQFF. The CDR3 bases are TGTGCCAGCAGCTGGGGGACTAGCGGGGGTTACAATGAGCAGTTCTTC.

V gene TRBV5-1 combines with J gene TRBJ2-1; 7 nucleotides match TRBD2. The V segment lost 0 bases and the J segment 9 bases; nucleotides outside the gene matches: 9. The CDR3 has 15 amino acids. Germline V CDR1 and CDR2: SGHRS, YFSETQ. CDR3 region: CASSLVSGGPPEQFF. The CDR3, as DNA: TGCGCCAGCAGCTTGGTGTCGGGGGGACCCCCTGAGCAGTTCTTC.

This chain connects TRBV4-2 to TRBJ1-4; D gene unclear. Germline V gene lookup returns CDR1 LGHNA and CDR2 YNFKEQ. Trimming took 0 bases from V and 0 from J, leaving 8 bases between them. The CDR3 is 16 residues long. In nucleotides, the CDR3 is TGTGCCAGCAGCCAAGATTCGTTAGCAACTAATGAAAAACTGTTTTTT. Its translation: CASSQDSLATNEKLFF.

The chain employs TRBV6-6 and TRBJ1-3; D is perhaps TRBD1 (5 bases). Germline CDR1 and CDR2: MNHNY and SVGAGI (reference sequence). Trimming left V 7 bases short and J 0 bases short, with 13 bases between. The CDR3 loop spans 15 amino acids. The CDR3 DNA reads as TGTGCCAGCATACAGGACGGCAGCTCTGGAAACACCATATATTTT. This codes for CASIQDGSSGNTIYF.

The rearrangement joins TRBV4-3 to TRBJ2-7, with D tentatively TRBD1 (6 bases). The CDR3 sequence is 13 residues long. CDR1 is LGHNA and CDR2 is YSLEER in the germline V gene. Trimming removed 5 bases at V and 2 bases at J, with 10 bases between. CDR3 sequence (DNA): TGCGCCAGCAGCGGGGGCAGGACCTACGAGCAGTACTTC. Residues: CASSGGRTYEQYF.

V is TRBV7-8 and J is TRBJ2-3; 13 positions match TRBD2. J was trimmed by 3 bases and V by 3 bases; bases with no gene match: 6. This CDR3 spans 17 amino acids. Germline V gene sequence: CDR1 SGHVS, CDR2 FQNEAQ. CDR3 sequence reads: CASSFTSGGAGTDTQYF. CDR3 sequence (DNA): TGTGCCAGCAGCTTCACTAGCGGGGGGGCCGGGACAGATACGCAGTATTTT.

The chain couples TRBV5-1 to TRBJ1-2; 9 bases map to TRBD1. The CDR3 is 14 residues long. J was trimmed by 7 bases and V by 5 bases; bases with no gene match: 9. Looked up from germline, CDR1 is SGHRS and CDR2 is YFSETQ. For the CDR3, the DNA is TGCGCCAGCAGGGGGGACAGGGAGTCTTGTGGCTACACCTTC. Translated, it gives CASRGDRESCGYTF.

This clone has a handful of counts. The rearrangement uses TRBV7-8 and TRBJ1-1, with 7 bases lining up with TRBD1. There are 13 residues in the CDR3. With V trimmed by 7 bases and J by 3 bases, 5 bases remained unmatched. The germline V gene has CDR1 SGHVS and CDR2 FQNEAQ. The CDR3 DNA follows: TGTGCCAGCACTCCGACAGGGTACACTGAAGCTTTCTTT. It yields the protein CASTPTGYTEAFF.

The CDR3 loop is CASIHPRAATYEQYV. In DNA, the CDR3 is TGCGCCAGCATCCATCCGAGGGCGGCTACCTACGAGCAGTACGTC. This chain connects TRBV10-1 to TRBJ2-7; the D gene is possibly TRBD2 (5 bases). The length of the CDR3 is 15 residues. The germline V gene encodes CDR1 WNHNN and CDR2 SYGVQD (reference sequence). Trimming took 7 bases from V and 2 from J, leaving 18 bases between them.

In its sample, this clone was seen a few times. V and J are TRBV9 and TRBJ2-5; no clear D. Trimming took off 6 bases at V and 7 bases at J, with 16 bases between the two ends. There are 13 residues in the CDR3. CDR1 is SGDLS and CDR2 is YYNGEE in the germline V gene. The chain's CDR3 is CASTPGRSGTQYF. CDR3 DNA: TGTGCCAGCACCCCAGGTAGATCCGGGACCCAGTACTTC.

Relative to its sample, this clone is medium-sized (0.01 to 0.1%). The rearrangement uses TRBV4-2 and TRBJ2-7; 7 bases agree with TRBD1. This CDR3 contains 15 residues. V dropped 4 bases and J dropped 0; count of bases not matched to a gene: 6. Germline loops: CDR1 LGHNA, CDR2 YNFKEQ. The CDR3 loop reads CASSPQRTGSYEQYF. In nucleotides, the CDR3 is TGTGCCAGCAGCCCCCAAAGGACAGGCTCCTACGAGCAGTACTTC.

The chain is built from TRBV2 and TRBJ1-2, with D uncertain. Trimming left V 0 bases short and J 4 bases short, with 12 bases between. The CDR3 consists of 15 residues. Germline loops: CDR1 SNHLY, CDR2 FYNNEI. The chain's CDR3 is CASSEARQITYGYTF. DNA of the CDR3: TGTGCCAGCAGTGAAGCGCGGCAGATAACCTATGGCTACACCTTC.

The gene calls are TRBV21-1 and TRBJ1-3; TRBD1 is the table's D call, not checked against the DNA. TRBV21-1 is shown as a pseudogene. The length of the CDR3 is 17 residues. The CDR3 DNA reads as TGTGCCAGCAGCAAAAAAGGAGACAGGGACTCTGGAAACACCATATATTTT. Translating gives CASSKKGDRDSGNTIYF.

The chain has TRBV11-3 and TRBJ2-1; a possible D gene is TRBD2 (5 bases). The V gene lost 3 bases and the J gene lost 5 bases, with 14 bases spanning the gap. From germline, CDR1 is SGHNT and CDR2 YENEEA. There are 15 residues in the CDR3. CDR3 in DNA: TGTGCCAGCAGCTTTGGACTCCGGGGTCACAATGAGCAGTTCTTC. This codes for CASSFGLRGHNEQFF.

The CDR3 spells CASSPEQTVTAGYTF. The CDR3 bases are TGCGCCAGCAGCCCCGAGCAGACAGTGACGGCTGGCTACACCTTC. The chain joins TRBV4-1 to TRBJ1-2; possibly TRBD1 for D (5 bases). CDR1 and CDR2 from the germline V gene are MGHRA and YSYEKL. Trimming removed 4 bases at V and 7 bases at J, with 19 bases between. The CDR3 runs 15 residues.

By frequency in the sample, this clone is medium-sized. The J gene is TRBJ1-1, the V gene TRBV25-1, with D hard to call. Looked up from germline, CDR1 is MGHDK and CDR2 is SYGVNS. The CDR3 contains 15 residues. The germline V and J ends were trimmed by 1 base and 6 bases, with 15 bases remaining between them. CDR3 coding DNA: TGTGCCAGCAGTGAATCTGCGAGTTTACCGCCTGAAGCTTTCTTT. The encoded protein is CASSESASLPPEAFF.

The rearrangement links TRBV5-1 to TRBJ2-5, with D possibly TRBD1 on 5 matching bases. The V gene's germline CDR1 is SGHRS and CDR2 YFSETQ. Trimming left V 4 bases short and J 2 bases short, with 15 bases between. CDR3 length equals 15 residues. The CDR3 region has the DNA TGCGCCAGCAGCCCCGTGGGGCCAGCACAAGAGACCCAGTACTTC. This codes for CASSPVGPAQETQYF.

The genes are TRBV4-2 and TRBJ1-6; no firm D call. V shed 0 bases and J shed 9 bases, with 12 bases lying between them. The germline CDR1 and CDR2 sequences are LGHNA and YNFKEQ. The CDR3 is 15 amino acids. The CDR3 region has the DNA TGTGCCAGCAGCCAAGAAAGTGGCAGAGGTTCACCCCTCCACTTT. Amino acid sequence: CASSQESGRGSPLHF.

The chain employs TRBV29-1 and TRBJ1-2, with D unclear. Between the trimmed V and J ends, which lost 1 base and 0 bases, there was a span of 6 bases. The CDR3 has 13 residues. Per germline, CDR1 SQVTM and CDR2 ANQGSEA. CDR3 coding DNA: TGCAGCGTTGAAGTGGCCTCTAACTATGGCTACACCTTC. Translated, it gives CSVEVASNYGYTF.